The T cell receptor (beta chain) described here comes from a study of beta chain features in type 1 diabetes. The study's findings and limits: Moderate but significant shortening of TCRB CDR3s was recorded in all four CD4+ subsets from Type 1 diabetes patients. Cells that show high TCR expression could be over-represented by cDNA sequencing. VDJ junctions in type 1 diabetes patients carried more deletions and fewer insertions.

This clone turned up a few times. Its antigen is unidentified. The V end lost 5 bases, the J end lost 12 bases, and 10 bases lay between the germline ends. The length of the CDR3 is 11 residues. The germline CDR1 and CDR2 sequences are LNHDA and SQIVND (reference sequence). Researchers reported sorting CD4+ naive, central memory, regulatory and stem cell-like memory cells via CD45RO/CCR7/CD25/CD127/CD95/CD27. Expressed TCRB transcripts were sequenced because the isolated RNA had all been reverse transcribed beforehand. The table came from immunoSEQ multiplex PCR; TCRdb's copy has only in-frame clones and leaves some out. Of hundreds of thousands of clones in the sample, about 30% were seen once.

Sequenced: naive CD4+ T cells from blood. The clonotype comes from a man between 18 and 29 years old in good health. The gene calls are TRBV19 and TRBJ1-4; D not certain. CDR3 bases: TGTGCCAGTAGTGGAGCGGAGGAACTGTTTTTT. Translating gives CASSGAEELFF.